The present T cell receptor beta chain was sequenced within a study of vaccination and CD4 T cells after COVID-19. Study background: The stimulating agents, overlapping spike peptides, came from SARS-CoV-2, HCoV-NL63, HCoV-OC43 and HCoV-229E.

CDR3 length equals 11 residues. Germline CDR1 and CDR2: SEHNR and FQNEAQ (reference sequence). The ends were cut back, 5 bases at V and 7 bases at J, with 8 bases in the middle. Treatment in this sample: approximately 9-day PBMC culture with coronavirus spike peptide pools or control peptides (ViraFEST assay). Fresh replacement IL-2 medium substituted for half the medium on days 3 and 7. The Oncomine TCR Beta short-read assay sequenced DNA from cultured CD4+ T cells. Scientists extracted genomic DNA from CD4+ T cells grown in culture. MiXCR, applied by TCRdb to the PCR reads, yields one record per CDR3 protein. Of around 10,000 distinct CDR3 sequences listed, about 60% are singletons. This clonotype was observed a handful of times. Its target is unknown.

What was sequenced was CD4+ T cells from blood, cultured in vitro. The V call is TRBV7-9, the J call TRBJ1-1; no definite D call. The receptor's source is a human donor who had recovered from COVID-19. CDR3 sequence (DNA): TGTGCCAGCAGCCCCGGCCTTGAAGCTTTCTTT. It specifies CASSPGLEAFF.